A single sample gave rise to the 8 T cell receptor beta chains below, sequenced in a study of cytomegalovirus exposure and HLA in healthy donors. The PCR employed 60 Vbeta primers together with 13 Jbeta primers. The table came from immunoSEQ multiplex PCR; TCRdb's copy has only in-frame clones and leaves some out. Altogether more than 75,000 clones are present, about four fifths being singletons, with the ten largest covering around 3.8%. The sequenced sample consisted of PBMCs. Source of these receptors: a woman aged 40 to 50 in good health and CMV-seronegative.

J is TRBJ1-2 and V is TRBV7-9; D is perhaps TRBD1 (6 bases). The CDR3 has 12 amino acids. Trimming removed 2 bases at V and 7 bases at J, with 8 bases between. CDR1 is SEHNR, CDR2 FQNEAQ, per germline (reference sequence). The CDR3 here is CASSLQGFGYTF. For the CDR3, the DNA is TGTGCCAGCAGCTTACAGGGGTTTGGCTACACCTTC.

The rearrangement links TRBV10-3 to TRBJ1-1, with 7 nucleotides matching TRBD1. The CDR3 runs 14 residues. V gave up 11 bases and J gave up 1 base; unmatched junction bases: 10. From germline, CDR1 is ENHRY and CDR2 SYGVKD. CDR3 sequence reads: CAAHGQGENTEAFF. CDR3 in DNA: TGTGCCGCCCACGGCCAGGGGGAGAACACTGAAGCTTTCTTT.

The CDR3: CASSWAGSYNEQFF. CDR3 nucleotides: TGTGCCAGTAGTTGGGCAGGCTCCTACAATGAGCAGTTCTTC. The chain couples TRBV19 to TRBJ2-1; D not resolved. Looked up from germline, CDR1 is LNHDA and CDR2 is SQIVND (reference sequence). The CDR3 totals 14 residues. V dropped 5 bases and J dropped 0 bases, with 8 bases sitting between them.

On this clone itself: One end of the junction varies from germline; a read error may be responsible. The chain is built from TRBV5-1 and TRBJ1-6; TRBD1 might be the D (6 bases). CDR3 length equals 13 residues. Germline V gene sequence: CDR1 SGHRS, CDR2 YFSETQ. For the CDR3, the DNA is TGCGCCAGCACCTTGACAGGAAATTCACCCCTCCACTTT. It codes for CASTLTGNSPLHF.

The chain has TRBV5-6 and TRBJ1-2, with a possible D match to TRBD1 (6 bases). The germline V gene has CDR1 SGHDT and CDR2 YYEEEE. The V and J ends lost 4 bases and 5 bases respectively, with 12 bases between them. There are 13 residues in the CDR3. CDR3 in amino acids: CASSPGQTYGYTF. DNA for the CDR3: TGTGCCAGCAGCCCAGGACAGACTTATGGCTACACCTTC. Variable domain in full (rest from reference TRBV5-6 and TRBJ1-2): DAGVTQSPTHLIKTRGQQVTLRCSPKSGHDTVSWYQQALGQGPQFIFQYYEEEERQRGNFPDRFSGHQFPNYSSELNVNALLLGDSALYLCASSPGQTYGYTFGSGTRLTVV.

The chain joins TRBV7-3 to TRBJ1-2; D remains unclear. Between the trimmed V and J ends, which lost 1 base and 8 bases, there was a span of 11 bases. CDR1 is SGHTA, CDR2 FQGTGA, per germline. The CDR3 spans 13 residues. DNA of the CDR3: TGTGCCAGCAGCTTAAAGTTCGGGGAAGGCTACACCTTC. It yields the protein CASSLKFGEGYTF.

This clone was picked up a small number of times. The chain is built from TRBV5-1 and TRBJ2-4; D is unclear. Germline V gives CDR1 SGHRS, CDR2 YFSETQ. The CDR3 is 14 residues long. V lost 0 bases and J lost 4, with 8 bases in between. The CDR3 DNA reads TGCGCCAGCAGCTTGGGGGCAGAGAAAAACATTCAGTACTTC. It yields the protein CASSLGAEKNIQYF.

The chain carries TRBV4-1 and TRBJ2-2, with D possibly TRBD2 on 7 matching bases. The length of the CDR3 is 16 residues. V dropped 0 bases and J dropped 5 bases, with 13 bases sitting between them. Germline V lookup: CDR1 MGHRA, CDR2 YSYEKL. The DNA of the CDR3 is TGCGCCAGCAGCCAAGATCGGGGGGCGCTTACCGGGGAGCTGTTTTTT. This sequence encodes CASSQDRGALTGELFF.